Following are 3 T cell receptor beta chains from one sample sequenced in a study of vaccination and CD4 T cells after COVID-19. Indicated time point: late sampling 161 to 241 days after vaccination in three convalescent patients. MiXCR was run by TCRdb on the PCR reads, yielding one entry per CDR3 protein. Found here are about 33,000 distinct CDR3 sequences, under 45% of them singletons; the top ten hold approximately 6.3%. The starting material was CD4+ T cells from blood, obtained about 7 months after SARS-CoV-2 vaccination. Every receptor here comes from a human donor who had recovered from COVID-19.

The J gene is TRBJ2-5, the V gene TRBV4-3; either TRBD1 or TRBD2 may supply D (5 bases each). The germline V and J ends were trimmed by 1 base and 3 bases, with 18 bases remaining between them. CDR1 LGHNA and CDR2 YSLEER come from the germline V gene. The CDR3 length is 17 residues. CDR3 sequence: CASSQGGQGEGKETQYF. CDR3 nucleotide sequence: TGCGCCAGCAGCCAAGGCGGGCAGGGTGAAGGTAAAGAGACCCAGTACTTC.

Points on this clonotype: This may be a read error, as it is one base from a much larger clone. The chain couples TRBV27 to TRBJ1-2, with 9 bases that match TRBD1. In germline, CDR1 is MNHEY, CDR2 SMNVEV (reference sequence). The CDR3 is made up of 16 amino acids. CDR3 loop: CVSSLVGTGGGYGYTF. CDR3 sequence (DNA): TGTGTCAGCAGTTTAGTCGGAACAGGGGGCGGGTATGGCTACACCTTC.

The chain carries TRBV28 and TRBJ1-5; 7 positions agree with TRBD1. Germline V gives CDR1 MDHEN, CDR2 SYDVKM. Trimming at V came to 5 bases and at J to 2 bases, leaving 3 bases not matched to a gene. CDR3 length equals 14 residues. The CDR3 nucleotides read TGTGCCAGCAGTCAGGGGGGGGGCAATCAGCCCCAGCATTTT. It codes for CASSQGGGNQPQHF.